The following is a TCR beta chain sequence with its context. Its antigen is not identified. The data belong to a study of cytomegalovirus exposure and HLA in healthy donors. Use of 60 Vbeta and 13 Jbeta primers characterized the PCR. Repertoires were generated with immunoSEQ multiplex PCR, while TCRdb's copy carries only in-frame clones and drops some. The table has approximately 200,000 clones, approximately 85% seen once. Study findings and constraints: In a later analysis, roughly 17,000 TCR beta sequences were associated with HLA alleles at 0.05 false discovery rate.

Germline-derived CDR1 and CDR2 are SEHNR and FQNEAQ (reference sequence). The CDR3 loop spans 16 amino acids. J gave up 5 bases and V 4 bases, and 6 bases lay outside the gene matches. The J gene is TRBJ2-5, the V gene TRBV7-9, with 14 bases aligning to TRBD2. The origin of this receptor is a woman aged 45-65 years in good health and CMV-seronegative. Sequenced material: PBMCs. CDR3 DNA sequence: TGTGCCAGCAGCTCCGGGACTAGCGGGAGACCGGAGACCCAGTACTTC. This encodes CASSSGTSGRPETQYF. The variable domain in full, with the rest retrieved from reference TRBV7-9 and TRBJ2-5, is DTGVSQNPRHKITKRGQNVTFRCDPISEHNRLYWYRQTLGQGPEFLTYFQNEAQLEKSRLLSDRFSAERPKGSFSTLEIQRTEQGDSAMYLCASSSGTSGRPETQYFGPGTRLLVL.